This passage covers 21 T cell receptor beta chains from one sample sequenced in a study of T cell repertoires in ileal Crohn's disease. TCRdb's copy holds only in-frame clones and misses some; the assay was immunoSEQ multiplex PCR. The sample lists 30,000 to 35,000 clones, around 80% seen once, with 15% to 20% in the top ten. The sequenced sample consisted of ileal tissue. The receptors shown here come from an adult with Crohn's disease.

This clone was recorded a few times. V is TRBV7-9 and J is TRBJ1-1; 8 bases fit TRBD1. Trimming at V came to 5 bases and at J to 4 bases, leaving 6 bases not matched to a gene. The germline V gene has CDR1 SEHNR and CDR2 FQNEAQ (reference sequence). The CDR3 contains 14 residues. The CDR3 sequence is CASSPRTGRTEAFF. DNA for the CDR3: TGTGCCAGCAGCCCGCGGACAGGGCGCACTGAAGCTTTCTTT. Full variable domain (missing parts from reference TRBV7-9 and TRBJ1-1): DTGVSQNPRHKITKRGQNVTFRCDPISEHNRLYWYRQTLGQGPEFLTYFQNEAQLEKSRLLSDRFSAERPKGSFSTLEIQRTEQGDSAMYLCASSPRTGRTEAFFGQGTRLTVV.

As for this clone: Relative to the germline gene, one junction end is altered; a read error may explain this. V and J are TRBV7-7 and TRBJ2-7, with TRBD1 matching over 12 bases. The CDR3 consists of 16 residues. Germline CDR1 SSHAT, CDR2 FNYEAQ (reference sequence). CDR3 sequence: CASSLVPGQGASEQYF. The DNA for the CDR3 is TGTGCTAGCAGCTTAGTACCGGGACAGGGGGCCAGCGAGCAGTACTTC.

The chain is built from TRBV7-3 and TRBJ2-3; 8 bases are shared with TRBD2. V lost 5 bases to trimming and J lost 6 bases; unmatched junction nucleotides: 10. This CDR3 has 15 residues. CDR1 is SGHTA, CDR2 FQGTGA, per germline. CDR3 DNA sequence: TGTGCCAGCAGCCCGGGACTAGTGAACCCGGATACGCAGTATTTT. Amino acid sequence: CASSPGLVNPDTQYF. The full variable domain, in which reference TRBV7-3 and TRBJ2-3 provide the parts outside the CDR3, is GAGVSQTPSNKVTEKGKYVELRCDPISGHTALYWYRQSLGQGPEFLIYFQGTGAADDSGLPNDRFFAVRPEGSVSTLKIQRTERGDSAVYLCASSPGLVNPDTQYFGPGTRLTVL.

The table lists this clone with a count of one. The CDR3 region is CASSTRGDTQYF. DNA for the CDR3: TGTGCCAGTAGTACCCGAGGCGATACGCAGTATTTT. The chain has TRBV19 and TRBJ2-3; the D is unclear. Looked up from germline, CDR1 is LNHDA and CDR2 is SQIVND (reference sequence). The V end was cut by 4 bases, the J end by 6 bases, with 8 bases between. This CDR3 has 12 amino acids.

Concerning this clone: A read error may account for a junction end that differs from germline. CDR3 residues: CASSLAAGGNTIYF. DNA for the CDR3: TGTGCCAGCAGCCTAGCCGCGGGCGGAAACACCATATATTTT. This chain links TRBV7-2 with TRBJ1-3; D gene unclear. This CDR3 is 14 amino acids long. CDR1 is SGHTA, CDR2 FQGNSA, per germline.

V usage is TRBV4-1 and J usage is TRBJ2-7; 8 positions agree with TRBD2. This CDR3 is 19 amino acids long. Unmatched junction bases numbered 17, after V lost 1 base and J lost 3 bases. The germline V gene has CDR1 MGHRA and CDR2 YSYEKL. CDR3 protein: CASSQGIALGLAEHYEQYF. DNA for the CDR3: TGCGCCAGCAGCCAAGGAATAGCGCTCGGACTAGCCGAACACTACGAGCAGTACTTC.

This clone was seen once. This chain connects TRBV29-1 to TRBJ2-1; D possibly corresponds to TRBD2 (6 bases). From germline, CDR1 is SQVTM and CDR2 ANQGSEA. This CDR3 contains 15 residues. The V and J ends lost 4 bases and 2 bases respectively, with 15 bases between them. CDR3 DNA sequence: TGCAGCGTTGGAGGTGGTAGCGGAACCTACAATGAGCAGTTCTTC. It specifies CSVGGGSGTYNEQFF.

The rearrangement uses TRBV9 and TRBJ1-6; D remains ambiguous. Germline V gene lookup returns CDR1 SGDLS and CDR2 YYNGEE. V was pared by 0 bases and J by 10 bases, with 11 bases between. CDR3 length: 14 amino acids. The CDR3 sequence: CASSVGPRESPLHF. For the CDR3, the DNA is TGTGCCAGCAGCGTAGGCCCGAGAGAATCACCCCTCCACTTT.

This chain joins TRBV11-1 and TRBJ2-5; tentatively, D is TRBD1 (6 bases). Germline V gene data show CDR1 as SGHAT and CDR2 as FQDESV (reference sequence). The CDR3 is 16 amino acids. With 4 bases removed from V and 5 bases from J, the gap between germline ends came to 20 bases. Here the CDR3 DNA reads TGTGCCAGCAGCTCCCCCAGCAGGGGAGCATGGGAGACCCAGTACTTC. This encodes CASSSPSRGAWETQYF. Complete variable domain (other parts from reference TRBV11-1 and TRBJ2-5): EAEVAQSPRYKITEKSQAVAFWCDPISGHATLYWYRQILGQGPELLVQFQDESVVDDSQLPKDRFSAERLKGVDSTLKIQPAELGDSAMYLCASSSPSRGAWETQYFGPGTRLLVL.

The V call is TRBV10-3, the J call TRBJ2-5, with no clear D. The germline V and J ends were trimmed by 9 bases and 2 bases, with 13 bases remaining between them. CDR3 length: 13 residues. The germline V gene has CDR1 ENHRY and CDR2 SYGVKD. CDR3 bases: TGTGCCATTTCTTCCGGAGTTCAAGAGACCCAGTACTTC. This gives the protein CAISSGVQETQYF.

The V gene is TRBV18, the J gene TRBJ2-7; D gene ambiguous. Trimming removed 4 bases from V and 1 base from J, with 5 bases in between. Germline lookup yields CDR1 KGHSH and CDR2 LQKENI. This CDR3 has 12 residues. The CDR3 is CASSRASYEQYF. For the CDR3, the DNA is TGTGCCAGCTCACGGGCGTCCTACGAGCAGTACTTC.

V gene TRBV13 combines with J gene TRBJ1-1; 9 nucleotides match TRBD1. The germline CDR1 and CDR2 sequences are PRHDT and FYEKMQ (reference sequence). The CDR3 totals 14 residues. Trimming at V came to 6 bases and at J to 1 base, leaving 3 bases not matched to a gene. CDR3 sequence: CASRGTGRNTEAFF. Written as DNA, the CDR3 is TGTGCCAGCAGAGGGACAGGGAGGAACACTGAAGCTTTCTTT.

On this clone: The conserved phenylalanine or tryptophan normally closing the CDR3 is absent here, so this likely arose from a read error. This chain uses TRBV5-4 with TRBJ2-7; D perhaps matches TRBD1 (6 bases). The CDR3 consists of 14 residues. V shed 2 bases and J shed 3 bases, with 12 bases lying between them. Germline V gives CDR1 SGHNT, CDR2 YYREEE (reference sequence). This CDR3 reads CASSFSRGDYEQYL. CDR3 bases: TGTGCCAGCAGCTTTAGCAGGGGAGACTACGAGCAGTACCTC.

The CDR3 loop is CASSLDRVSEQFF. The CDR3 nucleotides are TGCGCCAGCAGCTTGGATCGCGTCTCCGAGCAGTTCTTC. This chain links TRBV5-1 with TRBJ2-1, with D unclear. The CDR3 spans 13 residues. Deletions cut 0 bases from V and 10 bases from J, with 11 bases between. Germline V CDR1 and CDR2: SGHRS, YFSETQ.

This clone has more than one count but fewer than ten. J is TRBJ1-2 and V is TRBV6-1, with D unresolved. With 1 base removed from V and 4 bases from J, the gap between germline ends came to 10 bases. The CDR3 totals 14 residues. The V gene's germline CDR1 is MNHNS and CDR2 SASEGT. The CDR3 sequence is CASSEVSGVYGYTF. The CDR3 nucleotides are TGTGCCAGCAGTGAAGTCTCCGGGGTCTATGGCTACACCTTC.

The chain has TRBV5-4 and TRBJ1-6; 9 positions match TRBD1. Germline V gene data show CDR1 as SGHNT and CDR2 as YYREEE (reference sequence). The CDR3 runs to 14 residues. With 5 bases clipped from V and 10 bases from J, the junction kept 7 bases outside the gene matches. This CDR3 is CASSLDRGQSPLHF. In DNA form, the CDR3 reads TGTGCCAGCAGTCTGGACAGGGGACAATCACCCCTCCACTTT. Based on the CDR3 plus reference TRBV5-4 and TRBJ1-6, the full variable domain is ETGVTQSPTHLIKTRGQQVTLRCSSQSGHNTVSWYQQALGQGPQFIFQYYREEENGRGNFPPRFSGLQFPNYSSELNVNALELDDSALYLCASSLDRGQSPLHFGNGTRLTVT.

On this clone: One junction end does not reproduce the germline sequence, and a read error may be involved. This chain joins TRBV7-7 and TRBJ2-3; perhaps TRBD1 as D (5 bases). From germline, CDR1 is SSHAT and CDR2 FNYEAQ (reference sequence). The CDR3 contains 15 residues. CDR3: CASSPDTHRTDTQYF. As DNA, the CDR3 is TGTGCTAGCAGCCCGGACACTCATCGCACAGATACGCAGTATTTT.

Concerning this clone itself: At one end the junction does not follow the germline gene, possibly because of a read error. This chain connects TRBV7-3 to TRBJ2-1; 10 nucleotides match TRBD1. Looked up from germline, CDR1 is SGHTA and CDR2 is FQGTGA. The CDR3 loop spans 14 amino acids. The CDR3 DNA reads as TGTGCCAGCAGCTTAAACCGCGACAGGGGGCCCTCGGTCTTC. Protein: CASSLNRDRGPSVF.

This rearrangement joins TRBV30 to TRBJ1-1; 7 nucleotides line up with TRBD1. This CDR3 has 13 residues. The J segment lost 1 base and the V segment lost 7 bases, leaving 6 bases of the junction unmatched. Germline V gene sequence: CDR1 GTSNPN, CDR2 SVGIG (reference sequence). CDR3 sequence: CASKTGANTEAFF. The DNA for the CDR3 is TGTGCCTCCAAAACAGGGGCGAACACTGAAGCTTTCTTT.

The J gene is TRBJ2-3, the V gene TRBV27; D perhaps matches TRBD1 (5 bases). The CDR3 is 15 amino acids. With 3 bases removed from V and 4 bases from J, the gap between germline ends came to 14 bases. Germline V gene lookup returns CDR1 MNHEY and CDR2 SMNVEV (reference sequence). DNA for the CDR3: TGTGCCAGCAGTTTCGGACATCCAGGCGCAGATACGCAGTATTTT. Translated, it gives CASSFGHPGADTQYF.

This chain uses TRBV6-6 with TRBJ1-6; 10 bases fit TRBD1. CDR1 and CDR2 from the germline V gene are MNHNY and SVGAGI (reference sequence). V was pared by 6 bases and J by 11 bases, with 4 bases of the junction left unmatched. This CDR3 is built from 13 residues. The CDR3 spells CASRDRGLTPLHF. Written as DNA, the CDR3 is TGTGCCAGCAGAGACAGGGGGCTGACACCCCTCCACTTT.